Listed here are 22 T cell receptor beta chains from one sample, sequenced in a study of CD8+ T cells in alopecia areata. Following RNA extraction, reverse transcription yielded cDNA that acted as the sequencing template. The repertoire was sequenced with immunoSEQ multiplex PCR; TCRdb's copy has only in-frame clones and lacks some. The table lists 150,000 to 200,000 clones, around 55% of them singletons. Sequenced: CD4+ T cells sorted from blood. These receptors were obtained from a human donor in good health.

V gene TRBV29-1 combines with J gene TRBJ2-1, with 7 bases fitting TRBD1. This CDR3 region has 13 residues. Germline V gene lookup returns CDR1 SQVTM and CDR2 ANQGSEA. V trimming: 6 bases; J trimming: 7 bases; junction bases outside the gene matches: 9. The CDR3 reads CSVVPGTVNEQFF. In nucleotides, the CDR3 is TGCAGCGTCGTACCCGGGACAGTGAATGAGCAGTTCTTC.

This clone showed up just once. The chain recombines TRBV6-1 with TRBJ1-2; D uncertain. The V gene's germline CDR1 is MNHNS and CDR2 SASEGT. This CDR3 has 15 amino acids. The germline V and J ends were trimmed by 7 bases and 4 bases, with 19 bases remaining between them. CDR3 sequence reads: CASTYSRSEGYGYTF. The CDR3 DNA sequence: TGTGCCAGCACCTATTCCAGATCGGAGGGCTATGGCTACACCTTC.

This clone has a handful of counts. V gene TRBV29-1 combines with J gene TRBJ2-7; no clear D. Trimming stripped 0 bases from V and 3 bases from J, with 6 bases between. The CDR3 spans 12 residues. The germline V gene encodes CDR1 SQVTM and CDR2 ANQGSEA. The CDR3 DNA reads TGCAGCGTTGAAGACGGGCTCTACGAGCAGTACTTC. Its translation is CSVEDGLYEQYF.

V usage is TRBV29-1 and J usage is TRBJ2-7; 9 bases line up with TRBD1. This CDR3 is 13 amino acids long. Germline CDR1 is SQVTM and CDR2 is ANQGSEA. CDR3 protein: CSRQPGQGGAQYF. The CDR3 nucleotides read TGCAGTCGACAACCGGGACAGGGTGGTGCGCAGTACTTC.

The J gene is TRBJ1-1, the V gene TRBV6-6; no definite D call. Germline V gives CDR1 MNHNY, CDR2 SVGAGI (reference sequence). V was shortened by 2 bases and J by 7 bases, with 8 bases between the two germline ends. This CDR3 comprises 12 residues. This CDR3 is CASSYDVGEAFF. The CDR3 region has the DNA TGTGCCAGCAGTTACGACGTTGGTGAAGCTTTCTTT.

The V call is TRBV9, the J call TRBJ2-5; D gene uncertain. This CDR3 is 12 amino acids long. Germline V gene data show CDR1 as SGDLS and CDR2 as YYNGEE. V lost 0 bases and J lost 5, with 5 bases in between. CDR3 nucleotides: TGTGCCAGCAGCGTAGATGGGGAGACCCAGTACTTC. Residues: CASSVDGETQYF.

This clone occurred a few times. The genes are TRBV18 and TRBJ2-5, with unresolved D. The ends were cut back, 4 bases at V and 3 bases at J, with 3 bases in the middle. Germline values: CDR1 KGHSH, CDR2 LQKENI. There are 11 residues in the CDR3. DNA of the CDR3: TGTGCCAGCTCACGAAAAGAGACCCAGTACTTC. Protein: CASSRKETQYF.

The V call is TRBV29-1, the J call TRBJ1-1; 7 positions match TRBD1. The germline gives CDR1 SQVTM, CDR2 ANQGSEA. J was trimmed by 1 base and V by 6 bases; bases with no gene match: 5. The CDR3 covers 13 residues. CDR3 nucleotides: TGCAGCGTCCGTCGGACAGGGAACACTGAAGCTTTCTTT. Its protein is CSVRRTGNTEAFF.

As regards this clone: The junction differs from germline at one of its ends, possibly a read error. The chain links TRBV19 to TRBJ2-5, with 8 positions matching TRBD1. The CDR3 is 16 residues long. Germline CDR1 LNHDA, CDR2 SQIVND (reference sequence). The CDR3 nucleotides are TGTGCCAGTAGTCCGGACAGGGCCGCTCGTCAAGGGACCCAGTACTTC. This gives the protein CASSPDRAARQGTQYF.

The V gene is TRBV30, the J gene TRBJ2-3; no reliable D call. V lost 0 bases to trimming and J lost 6 bases, with 16 bases between them. From germline, CDR1 is GTSNPN and CDR2 SVGIG (reference sequence). The CDR3 length is 15 residues. CDR3 region: CAWSVWSSGADTQYF. As DNA, the CDR3 is TGTGCCTGGAGTGTTTGGAGTAGTGGCGCCGATACGCAGTATTTT.

This chain connects TRBV28 to TRBJ2-1, with TRBD2 matching 15 bases. The CDR3 sequence is 16 residues long. CDR1 and CDR2 from the germline V gene are MDHEN and SYDVKM. V lost 5 bases, J lost 13 bases, and 12 bases stayed unmatched. CDR3 region: CASSHSWTSGRAEQFF. For the CDR3, the DNA is TGTGCCAGCAGTCACTCCTGGACTAGCGGGAGGGCCGAACAGTTCTTC.

This clone was picked up a small number of times. The CDR3 spells CASRRFADTGELFF. The CDR3 DNA follows: TGTGCCAGCAGGCGCTTCGCTGACACCGGGGAGCTGTTTTTT. The chain employs TRBV28 and TRBJ2-2; D not certain. Between the trimmed V and J ends, which lost 6 bases and 3 bases, there was a span of 11 bases. There are 14 residues in the CDR3. Germline loops: CDR1 MDHEN, CDR2 SYDVKM. Using reference TRBV28 and TRBJ2-2 for the parts outside the CDR3, the full variable domain is DVKVTQSSRYLVKRTGEKVFLECVQDMDHENMFWYRQDPGLGLRLIYFSYDVKMKEKGDIPEGYSVSREKKERFSLILESASTNQTSMYLCASRRFADTGELFFGEGSRLTVL.

The gene calls are TRBV4-1 and TRBJ2-1, with TRBD2 identical over 9 bases. The V segment lost 4 bases and the J segment 6 bases; nucleotides outside the gene matches: 7. This CDR3 spans 15 amino acids. Germline V gene data show CDR1 as MGHRA and CDR2 as YSYEKL. CDR3 sequence reads: CASSLSGLAGNEQFF. The CDR3 region has the DNA TGCGCCAGCAGCCTATCGGGACTAGCAGGCAATGAGCAGTTCTTC.

This clone was picked up a small number of times. V and J are TRBV7-2 and TRBJ2-5, with D possibly being TRBD2 (5 bases). This CDR3 spans 16 amino acids. V lost 4 bases and J 5 bases, leaving 20 bases between the germline ends. Per germline, CDR1 SGHTA and CDR2 FQGNSA. The CDR3 bases are TGTGCCAGCAGCTCCACCCCCTTCGGCGGCGGGGAGACCCAGTACTTC. Protein sequence: CASSSTPFGGGETQYF.

The CDR3 region is CSVEGRGSYEQYF. The CDR3 bases are TGCAGCGTTGAAGGTAGAGGTTCCTACGAGCAGTACTTC. The chain links TRBV29-1 to TRBJ2-7; D is undetermined. Trimming removed 1 base at V and 1 base at J, with 8 bases between. The germline CDR1 and CDR2 sequences are SQVTM and ANQGSEA. The CDR3 length is 13 residues.

The V call is TRBV30, the J call TRBJ2-1; 9 bases fit TRBD2. The germline CDR1 and CDR2 sequences are GTSNPN and SVGIG (reference sequence). The CDR3 is made up of 14 amino acids. Trimming at V came to 1 base and at J to 7 bases, leaving 5 bases not matched to a gene. In nucleotides, the CDR3 is TGTGCCTGGAGTGATAGCGGGAGTAGAAATGAGCAGTTCTTC. As protein: CAWSDSGSRNEQFF.

The chain couples TRBV5-4 to TRBJ1-2, with 7 bases fitting TRBD1. The ends lost 6 bases at V and 7 bases at J; junction bases unmatched: 9. CDR1 is SGHNT and CDR2 is YYREEE in the germline V gene (reference sequence). The CDR3 covers 13 residues. CDR3 nucleotides: TGTGCCAGCACCCTACCGGGGACAGTTGGCTACACCTTC. It codes for CASTLPGTVGYTF.

This clone was seen a few times. This chain joins TRBV29-1 and TRBJ2-7, with D hard to call. Germline V gene sequence: CDR1 SQVTM, CDR2 ANQGSEA. V was pared by 5 bases and J by 5 bases, with 19 bases between. The CDR3 contains 14 residues. CDR3 in amino acids: CSVISGLNVHEQYF. CDR3 DNA: TGCAGCGTTATATCGGGCCTTAACGTCCACGAGCAGTACTTC.

The chain carries TRBV29-1 and TRBJ2-2; TRBD2 matches at 7 bases. CDR3 size: 14 residues. Germline-derived CDR1 and CDR2 are SQVTM and ANQGSEA. V lost 4 bases, J lost 4 bases, and 6 bases stayed unmatched. In DNA form, the CDR3 reads TGCAGCGTTGGCGGGAGACTGGCCACCGGGGAGCTGTTTTTT. The encoded protein is CSVGGRLATGELFF.

This clone turned up a few times. This sequence joins TRBV6-6 and TRBJ2-7, with D possibly TRBD2 on 5 matching bases. With 6 bases removed from V and 3 bases from J, the gap between germline ends came to 18 bases. The CDR3 is 15 residues long. Per the germline V gene, CDR1 is MNHNY and CDR2 is SVGAGI (reference sequence). This CDR3 is CASSRGQSVGYEQYF. Here the CDR3 DNA reads TGTGCCAGCAGCCGAGGGCAATCCGTTGGCTACGAGCAGTACTTC.

The chain has TRBV23-1 and TRBJ2-5, with 7 nucleotides matching TRBD1. Being an ORF, TRBV23-1 has a function that is uncertain. The CDR3 runs to 15 residues. The trim removed 4 bases at V and 7 bases at J, leaving 12 bases unmatched. CDR3 DNA: TGCGCCAGCAGTCGTCCAGGGGGTGACTTGGGGACCCAGTACTTC. It encodes CASSRPGGDLGTQYF.

This clone was picked up a small number of times. The chain has TRBV7-2 and TRBJ1-4; 11 bases agree with TRBD1. Unmatched junction bases numbered 0, after V lost 4 bases and J lost 5 bases. CDR1 is SGHTA, CDR2 FQGNSA, per germline. CDR3 size: 14 residues. The CDR3 loop reads CASSWDRGNEKLFF. CDR3 bases: TGTGCCAGCAGCTGGGACAGGGGGAATGAAAAACTGTTTTTT.